This TCR beta chain comes out of a study of blood T cell repertoires in COVID-19. Whole-study context: The cDNA or gDNA used as material had been derived from T cells, B-cell-depleted T cells, or PBMCs.

The CDR3 totals 16 residues. CDR1 LGHDT and CDR2 YNNKEL come from the germline V gene (reference sequence). Germline trimming cut 2 bases from V and 9 bases from J; bases unmatched to any gene: 7. In assigning cohorts, the study relied on participant-reported clinical history. Recovered status applied to Cohort 3 donors who had two consecutive negative PCRs. It also applied to those with clearance or with symptom resolution. As processed by the authors: Amplified reference gene primers provided the basis for estimating nucleated cell counts. Measured with immunoSEQ multiplex PCR; TCRdb has only the in-frame clones, and not every one. V and J calls and clone size are copied from that table; D and trimming were computed from the DNA. This sample carries approximately 200,000 clones, 70% to 90% of them seen once, and the ten largest clones take around 9%.

This receptor was identified in a man aged 40-49 years who had recovered from COVID-19. The rearrangement joins TRBV3-1 (or the pseudogene TRBV3-2) to TRBJ2-1; 13 bases map to TRBD2. Sequenced input: PBMCs or T cells enriched from blood (not recorded which). In DNA, the CDR3 is TGTGCCAGCAGCCAACGGACTAGCGGGAGTTTGGGTGAGCAGTTCTTC. It yields the protein CASSQRTSGSLGEQFF.